The 24 T cell receptor beta chains reported below all come from one sample, sequenced in a study of T cells in Graves' hyperthyroidism and ophthalmopathy. RNA transcripts gave rise to amplified TCR beta CDR3 regions. HTBI primers were the set used in a first-round RT-PCR of the TCR CDR3. TCRdb re-derived calls from the multiplex PCR reads in MiXCR, one entry per CDR3 protein. The sample has some 460,000 distinct CDR3 sequences; 15% to 18% are singletons. The sample taken for sequencing was blood. The receptors here all came from a woman under 30 with Graves' hyperthyroidism.

In its sample, this clonotype was seen many times. The CDR3: CASSQAGRETQYF. CDR3 DNA: TGTGCCAGCAGCCAAGCCGGGCGGGAGACCCAGTACTTC. The rearrangement uses TRBV3-1 and TRBJ2-5; D ambiguous. CDR1 and CDR2 (germline): LGHDT, YNNKEL (reference sequence). CDR3 size: 13 residues. Trimming cost V 1 base and J 5 bases, with 8 bases left between them.

This clonotype was counted at least ten times. The J gene is TRBJ2-7, the V gene TRBV28; D unresolved. With 5 bases removed from V and 12 bases from J, the gap between germline ends came to 14 bases. The CDR3 is 11 residues long. Germline CDR1 and CDR2: MDHEN and SYDVKM. The CDR3 sequence: CASSTDVRRYF. CDR3 in DNA: TGTGCCAGCAGTACCGACGTAAGAAGGTACTTC.

This clonotype was detected ten times or more. The CDR3 loop is CASSLDGGMPQHF. CDR3 DNA sequence: TGCGCCAGCAGCTTGGATGGGGGTATGCCCCAGCATTTT. This chain connects TRBV5-1 to TRBJ1-5, with D tentatively TRBD1 (5 bases). This CDR3 is built from 13 residues. The germline V gene encodes CDR1 SGHRS and CDR2 YFSETQ. Trimming cost V 0 bases and J 9 bases, with 10 bases left between them.

This clonotype was recorded at least ten times. The V gene is TRBV10-3, the J gene TRBJ2-3, with TRBD1 identical over 7 bases. This CDR3 has 14 amino acids. Germline V gives CDR1 ENHRY, CDR2 SYGVKD. Unmatched junction bases numbered 0, after V lost 2 bases and J lost 1 base. CDR3 residues: CAISEDRGTDTQYF. The DNA of the CDR3 is TGTGCCATCAGTGAGGACAGGGGCACAGATACGCAGTATTTT.

At least ten counts were recorded for this clonotype. V and J are TRBV28 and TRBJ1-5, with D possibly TRBD1 on 6 matching bases. From germline, CDR1 is MDHEN and CDR2 SYDVKM. This CDR3 has 11 residues. The V end lost 8 bases, the J end lost 6 bases, and 8 bases lay between the germline ends. CDR3 in amino acids: CASSGVQPQHF. The CDR3 DNA follows: TGTGCCAGCTCAGGGGTTCAGCCCCAGCATTTT.

The rearrangement joins TRBV12-3 or TRBV12-4 to TRBJ1-3, with D unresolved. The CDR3 loop spans 15 amino acids. V was shortened by 4 bases and J by 5 bases, with 15 bases between the two germline ends. CDR3 amino acids: CASSYDRQRRNTIYF. Written as DNA, the CDR3 is TGTGCCAGCAGTTATGACCGTCAGAGAAGAAACACCATATATTTT.

This clonotype was counted ten times or more. The rearrangement uses TRBV7-2 and TRBJ2-7; D tentatively fits TRBD1 or TRBD2 (5 bases each). Trimming shortened V by 7 bases and J by 2 bases, and 15 bases separated the two germline ends. Germline V gene lookup returns CDR1 SGHTA and CDR2 FQGNSA. There are 14 residues in the CDR3. The CDR3 protein is CASTPEGTTYEQYF. The CDR3 DNA reads TGTGCCAGCACCCCCGAGGGGACCACCTACGAGCAGTACTTC.

This clonotype was counted a few times. This chain uses TRBV4-2 with TRBJ1-4; TRBD1 matches 7 bases. This CDR3 comprises 14 residues. Germline V CDR1 and CDR2: LGHNA, YNFKEQ. V lost 6 bases and J lost 5; bases outside the gene matches: 6. CDR3 residues: CASRLGQRNEKLFF. In DNA, the CDR3 is TGTGCCAGCAGACTGGGACAGAGAAATGAAAAACTGTTTTTT.

This clonotype was counted only a few times. The genes are TRBV19 and TRBJ1-1; D is undetermined. This CDR3 is 14 amino acids long. The germline V gene encodes CDR1 LNHDA and CDR2 SQIVND (reference sequence). Trimming took off 5 bases at V and 6 bases at J, with 16 bases between the two ends. DNA for the CDR3: TGTGCCAGTAGTCGTTGGGTTAGACTCGCTGAAGCTTTCTTT. This gives the protein CASSRWVRLAEAFF.

Many counts were recorded for this clonotype. The chain links TRBV20-1 to TRBJ2-3; 7 bases are a match to TRBD2. Per germline, CDR1 DFQATT and CDR2 SNEGSKA (reference sequence). This CDR3 contains 14 residues. The CDR3 spells CSGRSGLSTDTQYF. In nucleotides, the CDR3 is TGCTCCGGGAGGAGTGGACTAAGCACAGATACGCAGTATTTT.

Many counts were recorded for this clonotype. This sequence joins TRBV6-2 or TRBV6-3 and TRBJ1-5; 7 positions agree with TRBD1. The germline V gene has CDR1 MNHEY and CDR2 SVGEGT. V was clipped by 5 bases and J by 6 bases; unmatched bases: 10. The CDR3 extends over 15 amino acids. CDR3 sequence reads: CASSPPTGYGQPQHF. DNA of the CDR3: TGTGCCAGCAGTCCCCCGACAGGGTACGGTCAGCCCCAGCATTTT.

The V and J genes are TRBV20-1 and TRBJ1-2; D call uncertain. Trimming pared 0 bases from V and 4 bases from J, leaving 15 bases between. The CDR3 covers 15 residues. CDR1 is DFQATT and CDR2 is SNEGSKA in the germline V gene (reference sequence). CDR3 region: CSARDSAVSLYGYTF. Here the CDR3 DNA reads TGCAGTGCTAGAGACTCTGCTGTAAGCCTCTATGGCTACACCTTC.

This clonotype has a count of ten or more. This sequence joins TRBV7-9 and TRBJ1-2; D unclear. The V gene's germline CDR1 is SEHNR and CDR2 FQNEAQ (reference sequence). This CDR3 has 14 residues. The germline V and J ends were trimmed by 5 bases and 7 bases, with 17 bases remaining between them. CDR3 region: CASSPQEGRLGYTF. CDR3 in DNA: TGTGCCAGCAGCCCCCAGGAGGGCCGACTTGGCTACACCTTC.

The table lists this clonotype with many counts. V gene TRBV30 combines with J gene TRBJ1-4; D uncertain. The germline V gene encodes CDR1 GTSNPN and CDR2 SVGIG (reference sequence). Trimming took 3 bases from V and 2 from J, leaving 16 bases between them. The CDR3 has 16 amino acids. CDR3 residues: CAWSLSRFATNEKLFF. The CDR3 nucleotides are TGTGCCTGGAGCCTTTCCAGATTCGCGACTAATGAAAAACTGTTTTTT.

This clonotype showed up many times. The rearrangement uses TRBV20-1 and TRBJ1-2; TRBD1 might be the D (6 bases). Germline V CDR1 and CDR2: DFQATT, SNEGSKA (reference sequence). There are 13 residues in the CDR3. Trimming removed 3 bases from V and 9 bases from J, with 17 bases in between. The DNA of the CDR3 is TGCAGTGCTAGCCCTTGGGGGGGCGCGAGCTACACCTTC. This encodes CSASPWGGASYTF.

This clonotype was recorded at least ten times. DNA for the CDR3: TGTGCCAGCAGCCATAAAAACCGGGACAGCCTACAAACTAACTATGGCTACACCTTC. Translation: CASSHKNRDSLQTNYGYTF. The chain employs TRBV12-3 or TRBV12-4 and TRBJ1-2; 7 bases fit TRBD1. Losses at the gene ends were 6 bases for V and 0 bases for J; bases not matched to a gene: 19. The CDR3 loop spans 19 amino acids.

This clonotype has a count of ten or more. The chain uses TRBV9 and TRBJ2-3; D gene unclear. V shed 0 bases and J shed 3 bases, with 5 bases lying between them. This CDR3 contains 13 residues. Germline CDR1 and CDR2: SGDLS and YYNGEE. The CDR3: CASSVERTDTQYF. CDR3 in DNA: TGTGCCAGCAGCGTAGAGAGGACAGATACGCAGTATTTT.

This clonotype was counted at least ten times. The chain couples TRBV5-5 to TRBJ1-1; D is possibly TRBD1 (5 bases). Trimming took 3 bases from V and 4 from J, leaving 16 bases between them. CDR1 is SGHKS, CDR2 YYEKEE, per germline (reference sequence). The length of the CDR3 is 15 residues. CDR3: CASSSRESQATEAFF. The CDR3 DNA is TGTGCCAGCAGCTCCAGGGAAAGCCAAGCCACTGAAGCTTTCTTT.

This clonotype was observed many times. This CDR3 reads CAAAPGSSNQPQHF. In nucleotides, the CDR3 is TGTGCCGCAGCCCCGGGGAGTAGCAATCAGCCCCAGCATTTT. The V gene is TRBV24-1, the J gene TRBJ1-5; D not certain. Trimming pared 12 bases from V and 0 bases from J, leaving 14 bases between. The CDR3 is made up of 14 amino acids. Germline loops: CDR1 KGHDR, CDR2 SFDVKD.

On this clonotype: A much larger clone differs from this one at a single base, so this may be a read error. The chain couples TRBV7-9 to TRBJ2-3; 10 bases are a match to TRBD1. This CDR3 contains 15 residues. V lost 3 bases to trimming and J lost 5 bases; unmatched junction nucleotides: 5. Germline CDR1 is SEHNR and CDR2 is FQNEAQ (reference sequence). The CDR3 DNA sequence: TGTGCCAGCAGCTTGTCGGGACAGGGGAGAGATACGCAGTATTTT. It codes for CASSLSGQGRDTQYF. Drawing the rest from reference TRBV7-9 and TRBJ2-3, the complete variable domain is DTGVSQNPRHKITKRGQNVTFRCDPISEHNRLYWYRQTLGQGPEFLTYFQNEAQLEKSRLLSDRFSAERPKGSFSTLEIQRTEQGDSAMYLCASSLSGQGRDTQYFGPGTRLTVL.

The genes are TRBV6-1 and TRBJ1-5; D is unresolved. Per the germline V gene, CDR1 is MNHNS and CDR2 is SASEGT. The CDR3 loop spans 17 amino acids. Trimming shortened V by 1 base and J by 0 bases, and 13 bases separated the two germline ends. CDR3 amino acids: CASSEVPVPSSNQPQHF. For the CDR3, the DNA is TGTGCCAGCAGTGAAGTACCGGTCCCGTCTAGCAATCAGCCCCAGCATTTT.

This clonotype was counted only a few times. V and J are TRBV20-1 and TRBJ1-2; D gene uncertain. This CDR3 is 13 amino acids long. Trimming removed 5 bases from V and 1 base from J, with 11 bases in between. The V gene's germline CDR1 is DFQATT and CDR2 SNEGSKA (reference sequence). The CDR3 sequence: CSAGSPFNYGYTF. CDR3 nucleotides: TGCAGTGCTGGCAGTCCGTTTAACTATGGCTACACCTTC.

This clonotype was observed many times. The chain uses TRBV28 and TRBJ2-2; 7 bases match TRBD2. The length of the CDR3 is 14 residues. From germline, CDR1 is MDHEN and CDR2 SYDVKM. Trimming at V came to 10 bases and at J to 1 base, leaving 6 bases not matched to a gene. This chain's CDR3 is CATLRGENTGELFF. The CDR3 DNA follows: TGTGCCACCCTACGGGGGGAGAACACCGGGGAGCTGTTTTTT.

This clonotype appeared many times. V is TRBV12-3 or TRBV12-4 and J is TRBJ1-2; no definite D call. Trimming cost V 3 bases and J 1 base, with 12 bases left between them. The CDR3 spans 15 residues. CDR3 sequence: CASSFGLQSNYGYTF. CDR3 in DNA: TGTGCCAGCAGTTTTGGCCTACAGAGTAACTATGGCTACACCTTC.